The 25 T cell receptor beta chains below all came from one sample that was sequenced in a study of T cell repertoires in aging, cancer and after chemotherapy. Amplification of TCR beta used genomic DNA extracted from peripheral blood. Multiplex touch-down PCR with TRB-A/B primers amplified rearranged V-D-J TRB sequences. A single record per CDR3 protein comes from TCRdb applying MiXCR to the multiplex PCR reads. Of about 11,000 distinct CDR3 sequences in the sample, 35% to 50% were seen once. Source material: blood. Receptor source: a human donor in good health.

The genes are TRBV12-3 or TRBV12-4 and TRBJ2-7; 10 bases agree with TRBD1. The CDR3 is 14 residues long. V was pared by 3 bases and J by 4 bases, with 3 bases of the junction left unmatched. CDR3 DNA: TGTGCCAGCAGTTTGTGGACAGGGGGTTACGAGCAGTACTTC. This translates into CASSLWTGGYEQYF.

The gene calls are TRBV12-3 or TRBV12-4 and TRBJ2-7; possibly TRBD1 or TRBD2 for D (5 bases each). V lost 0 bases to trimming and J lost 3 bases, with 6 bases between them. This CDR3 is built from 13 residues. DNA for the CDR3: TGTGCCAGCAGTTTAGCGGGGGTCTACGAGCAGTACTTC. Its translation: CASSLAGVYEQYF.

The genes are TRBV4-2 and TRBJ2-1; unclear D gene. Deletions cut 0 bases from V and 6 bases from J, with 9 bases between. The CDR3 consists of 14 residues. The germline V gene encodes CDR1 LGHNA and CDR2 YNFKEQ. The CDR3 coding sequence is TGTGCCAGCAGCCAAGAACTCTGGACCAATGAGCAGTTCTTC. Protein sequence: CASSQELWTNEQFF.

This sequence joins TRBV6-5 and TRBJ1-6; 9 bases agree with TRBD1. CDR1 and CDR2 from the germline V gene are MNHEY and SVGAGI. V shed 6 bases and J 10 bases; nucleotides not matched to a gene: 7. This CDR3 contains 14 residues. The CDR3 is CASSKRQGESPLHF. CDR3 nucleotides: TGTGCCAGCAGCAAGAGACAGGGGGAATCACCCCTCCACTTT.

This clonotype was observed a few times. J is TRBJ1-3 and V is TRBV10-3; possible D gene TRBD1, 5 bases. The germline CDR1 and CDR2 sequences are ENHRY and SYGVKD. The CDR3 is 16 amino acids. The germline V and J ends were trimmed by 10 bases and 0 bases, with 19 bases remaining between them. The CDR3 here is CATANGAKYSGNTIYF. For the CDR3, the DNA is TGTGCCACGGCAAATGGGGCTAAATACTCTGGAAACACCATATATTTT.

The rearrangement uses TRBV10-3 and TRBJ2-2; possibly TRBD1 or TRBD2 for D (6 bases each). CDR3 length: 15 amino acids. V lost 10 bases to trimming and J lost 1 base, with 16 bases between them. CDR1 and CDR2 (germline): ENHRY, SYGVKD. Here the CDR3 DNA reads TGTGCCAGCAGCCGGGGGACATTGAACACCGGGGAGCTGTTTTTT. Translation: CASSRGTLNTGELFF.

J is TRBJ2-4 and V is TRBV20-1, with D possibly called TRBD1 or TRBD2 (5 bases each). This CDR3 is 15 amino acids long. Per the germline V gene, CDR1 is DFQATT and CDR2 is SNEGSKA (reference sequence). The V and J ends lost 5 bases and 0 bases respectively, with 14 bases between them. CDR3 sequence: CSAWDHTLAKNIQYF. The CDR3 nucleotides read TGCAGTGCTTGGGACCATACCCTAGCCAAAAACATTCAGTACTTC.

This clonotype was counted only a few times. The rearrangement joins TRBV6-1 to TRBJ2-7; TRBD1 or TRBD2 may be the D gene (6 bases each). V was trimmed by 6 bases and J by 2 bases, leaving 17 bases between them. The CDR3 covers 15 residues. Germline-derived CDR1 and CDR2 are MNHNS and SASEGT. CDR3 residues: CASRLGQGGPYEQYF. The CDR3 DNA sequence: TGTGCCAGCAGGTTGGGTCAAGGGGGGCCCTACGAGCAGTACTTC.

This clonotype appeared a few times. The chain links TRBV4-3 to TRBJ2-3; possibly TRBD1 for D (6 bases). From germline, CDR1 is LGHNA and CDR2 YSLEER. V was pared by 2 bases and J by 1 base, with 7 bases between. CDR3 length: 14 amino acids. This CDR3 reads CASSQQGRTDTQYF. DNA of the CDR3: TGCGCCAGCAGCCAACAGGGGCGCACAGATACGCAGTATTTT.

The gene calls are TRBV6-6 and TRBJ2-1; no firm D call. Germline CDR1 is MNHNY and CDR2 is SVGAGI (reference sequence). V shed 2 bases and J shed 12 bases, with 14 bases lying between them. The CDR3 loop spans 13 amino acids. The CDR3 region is CASSYPPDPRQFF. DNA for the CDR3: TGTGCCAGCAGTTACCCCCCAGACCCAAGGCAGTTCTTC.

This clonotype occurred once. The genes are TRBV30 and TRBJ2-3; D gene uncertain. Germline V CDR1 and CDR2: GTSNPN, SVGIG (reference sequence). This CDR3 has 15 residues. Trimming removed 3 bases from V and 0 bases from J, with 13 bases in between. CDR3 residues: CAWRKGQTSTDTQYF. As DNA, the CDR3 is TGTGCCTGGAGAAAAGGCCAGACTAGCACAGATACGCAGTATTTT.

The CDR3 loop is CSARVQREDNEKLFF. The DNA for the CDR3 is TGCAGTGCTAGAGTCCAGCGCGAAGATAATGAAAAACTGTTTTTT. The chain combines TRBV20-1 with TRBJ1-4; no clear D. Trimming took off 1 base at V and 4 bases at J, with 13 bases between the two ends. The CDR3 sequence is 15 residues long. Per germline, CDR1 DFQATT and CDR2 SNEGSKA (reference sequence).

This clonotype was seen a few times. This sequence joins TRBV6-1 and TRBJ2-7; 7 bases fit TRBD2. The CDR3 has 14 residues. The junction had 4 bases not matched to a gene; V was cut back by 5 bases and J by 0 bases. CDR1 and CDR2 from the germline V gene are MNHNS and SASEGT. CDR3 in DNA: TGTGCCAGCAGTTCAAGCGGGACCTCCTACGAGCAGTACTTC. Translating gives CASSSSGTSYEQYF.

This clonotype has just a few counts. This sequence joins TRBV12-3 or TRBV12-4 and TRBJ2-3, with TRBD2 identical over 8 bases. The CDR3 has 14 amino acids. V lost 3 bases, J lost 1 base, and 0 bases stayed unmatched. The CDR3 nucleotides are TGTGCCAGCAGTTTTAGCGGGGGCACAGATACGCAGTATTTT. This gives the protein CASSFSGGTDTQYF.

The CDR3 is CASNPFGTDTQYF. CDR3 nucleotides: TGTGCCAGCAACCCTTTTGGCACAGATACGCAGTATTTT. The J gene is TRBJ2-3, the V gene TRBV6-1; the D is unclear. Germline CDR1 is MNHNS and CDR2 is SASEGT. V lost 7 bases and J 1 base, leaving 9 bases between the germline ends. CDR3 length equals 13 residues.

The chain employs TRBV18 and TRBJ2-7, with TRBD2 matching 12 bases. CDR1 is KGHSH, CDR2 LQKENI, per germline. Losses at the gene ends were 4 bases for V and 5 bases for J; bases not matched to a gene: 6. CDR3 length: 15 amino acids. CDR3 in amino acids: CASSLRTSGNNEQYF. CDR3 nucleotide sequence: TGTGCCAGCTCACTAAGGACTAGCGGGAATAACGAGCAGTACTTC.

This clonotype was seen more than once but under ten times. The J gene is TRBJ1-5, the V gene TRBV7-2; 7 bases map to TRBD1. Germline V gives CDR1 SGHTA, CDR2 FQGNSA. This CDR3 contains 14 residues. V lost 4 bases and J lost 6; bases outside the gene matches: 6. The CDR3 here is CASSSSDRVQPQHF. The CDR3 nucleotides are TGTGCCAGCAGCTCAAGCGACAGGGTTCAGCCCCAGCATTTT.

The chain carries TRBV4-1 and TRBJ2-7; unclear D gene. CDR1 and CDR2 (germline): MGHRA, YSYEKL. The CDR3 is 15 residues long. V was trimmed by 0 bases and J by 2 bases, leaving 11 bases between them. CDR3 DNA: TGCGCCAGCAGCCAAGACCAATATACTACCTACGAGCAGTACTTC. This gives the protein CASSQDQYTTYEQYF.

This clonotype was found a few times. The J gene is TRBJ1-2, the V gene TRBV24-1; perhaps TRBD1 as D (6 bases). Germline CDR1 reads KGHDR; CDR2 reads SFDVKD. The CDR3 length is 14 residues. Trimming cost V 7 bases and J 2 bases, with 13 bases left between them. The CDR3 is CATSGTLLNYGYTF. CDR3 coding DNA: TGTGCCACCAGCGGGACACTCCTAAACTATGGCTACACCTTC.

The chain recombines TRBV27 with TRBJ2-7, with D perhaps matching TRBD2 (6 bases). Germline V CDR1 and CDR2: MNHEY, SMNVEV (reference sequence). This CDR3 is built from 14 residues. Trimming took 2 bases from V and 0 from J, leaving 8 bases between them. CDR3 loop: CASSLRRDSYEQYF. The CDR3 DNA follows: TGTGCCAGCAGTTTAAGGCGGGACTCCTACGAGCAGTACTTC.

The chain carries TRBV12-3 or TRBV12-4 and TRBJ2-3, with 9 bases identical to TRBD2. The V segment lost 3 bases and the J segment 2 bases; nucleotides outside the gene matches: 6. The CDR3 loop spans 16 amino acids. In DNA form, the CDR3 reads TGTGCCAGCAGTTTGGGGCTAGCGGGGTACACAGATACGCAGTATTTT. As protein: CASSLGLAGYTDTQYF.

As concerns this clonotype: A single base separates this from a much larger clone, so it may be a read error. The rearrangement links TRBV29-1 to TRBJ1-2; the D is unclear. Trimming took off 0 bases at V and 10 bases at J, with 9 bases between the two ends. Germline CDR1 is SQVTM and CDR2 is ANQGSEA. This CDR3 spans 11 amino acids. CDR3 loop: CSVEEVVFYTF. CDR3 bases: TGCAGCGTTGAAGAGGTGGTATTCTACACCTTC.

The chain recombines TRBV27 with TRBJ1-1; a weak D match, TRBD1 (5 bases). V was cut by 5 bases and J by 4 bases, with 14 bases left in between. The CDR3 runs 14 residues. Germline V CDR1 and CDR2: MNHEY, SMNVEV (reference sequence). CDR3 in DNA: TGTGCCAGCAGTATGACAGAAAGAGGCACTGAAGCTTTCTTT. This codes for CASSMTERGTEAFF.

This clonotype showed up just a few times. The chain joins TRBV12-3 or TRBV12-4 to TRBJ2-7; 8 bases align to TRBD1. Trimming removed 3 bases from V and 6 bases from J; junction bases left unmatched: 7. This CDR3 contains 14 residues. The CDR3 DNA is TGTGCCAGCAGTTTGGGGCAGGGGGCAGGCGAGCAGTACTTC. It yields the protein CASSLGQGAGEQYF.

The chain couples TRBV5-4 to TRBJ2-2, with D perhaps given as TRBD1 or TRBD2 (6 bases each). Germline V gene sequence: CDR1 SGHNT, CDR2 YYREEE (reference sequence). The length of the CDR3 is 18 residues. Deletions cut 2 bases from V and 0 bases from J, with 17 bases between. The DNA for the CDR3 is TGTGCCAGCAGCTTCAGACTAGTGGGGGGCGCGAACACCGGGGAGCTGTTTTTT. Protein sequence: CASSFRLVGGANTGELFF.